This T cell receptor beta chain originates from a study of OX40 agonist ivuxolimab in advanced cancers. Study-wide findings and caveats: CD4+ T cells averaged fewer expanded clones than CD8+ T cells.

CDR3 length: 15 amino acids. The V gene's germline CDR1 is SGDLS and CDR2 YYNGEE. With 0 bases clipped from V and 6 bases from J, the junction kept 3 bases outside the gene matches. Repertoires were generated with immunoSEQ multiplex PCR, while TCRdb's copy carries only in-frame clones and drops some. This table has fewer than 85,000 clones, 80% to 95% appearing once. As for this clone: Its antigen is still unknown.

This TCR came from an adult with an advanced solid tumor such as melanoma, head and neck, liver or kidney cancer. The rearrangement uses TRBV9 and TRBJ2-2; TRBD2 aligns across 9 bases. Sequencing was performed on CD4+ or CD8+ T cells sorted from blood, taken in a trial of the OX40 agonist ivuxolimab. The CDR3 spells CASSVGTSVAGELFF. CDR3 in DNA: TGTGCCAGCAGCGTAGGGACTAGCGTTGCCGGGGAGCTGTTTTTT.